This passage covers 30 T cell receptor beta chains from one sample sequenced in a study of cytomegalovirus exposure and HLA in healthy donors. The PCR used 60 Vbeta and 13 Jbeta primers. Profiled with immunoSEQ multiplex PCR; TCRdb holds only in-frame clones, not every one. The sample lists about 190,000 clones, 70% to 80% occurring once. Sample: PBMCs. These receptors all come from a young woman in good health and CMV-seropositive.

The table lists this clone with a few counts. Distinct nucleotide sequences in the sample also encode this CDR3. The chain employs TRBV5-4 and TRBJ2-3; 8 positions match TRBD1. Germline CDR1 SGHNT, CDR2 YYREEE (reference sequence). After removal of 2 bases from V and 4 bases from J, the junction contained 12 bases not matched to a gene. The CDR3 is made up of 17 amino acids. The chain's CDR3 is CASSLGLGQGAPDTQYF. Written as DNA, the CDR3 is TGTGCCAGCAGCTTAGGCCTAGGGCAGGGGGCGCCAGATACGCAGTATTTT.

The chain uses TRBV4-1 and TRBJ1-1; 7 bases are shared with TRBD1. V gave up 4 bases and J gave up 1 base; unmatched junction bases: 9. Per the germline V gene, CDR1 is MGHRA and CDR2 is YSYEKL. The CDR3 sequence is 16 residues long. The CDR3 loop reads CASSPNQSGGNTEAFF. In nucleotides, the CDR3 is TGCGCCAGCAGCCCAAATCAATCAGGGGGGAACACTGAAGCTTTCTTT.

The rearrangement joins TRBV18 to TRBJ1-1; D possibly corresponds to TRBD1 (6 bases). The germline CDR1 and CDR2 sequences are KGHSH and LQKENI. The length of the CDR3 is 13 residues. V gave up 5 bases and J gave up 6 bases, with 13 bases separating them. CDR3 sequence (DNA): TGTGCCAGCTCAGTAACAAACAGGGCTGAAGCTTTCTTT. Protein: CASSVTNRAEAFF.

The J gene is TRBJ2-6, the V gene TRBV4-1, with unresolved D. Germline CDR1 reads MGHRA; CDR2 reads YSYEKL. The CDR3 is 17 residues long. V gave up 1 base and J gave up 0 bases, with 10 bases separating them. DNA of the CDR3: TGCGCCAGCAGCCAAGGTATCACTCGCTCTGGGGCCAACGTCCTGACTTTC. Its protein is CASSQGITRSGANVLTF.

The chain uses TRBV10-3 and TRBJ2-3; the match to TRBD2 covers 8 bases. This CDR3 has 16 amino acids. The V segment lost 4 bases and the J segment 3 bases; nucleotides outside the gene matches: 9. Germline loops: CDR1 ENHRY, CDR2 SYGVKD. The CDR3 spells CAISGGQLAETDTQYF. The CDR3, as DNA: TGTGCCATCAGTGGGGGACAACTAGCGGAAACAGATACGCAGTATTTT.

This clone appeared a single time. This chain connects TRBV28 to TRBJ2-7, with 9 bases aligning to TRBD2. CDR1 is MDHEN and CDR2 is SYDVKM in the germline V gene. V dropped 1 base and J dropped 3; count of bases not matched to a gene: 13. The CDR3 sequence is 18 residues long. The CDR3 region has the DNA TGTGCCAGCAGTTTATCGGCTAGCGGGACGAGAAAGAACTACGAGCAGTACTTC. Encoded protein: CASSLSASGTRKNYEQYF. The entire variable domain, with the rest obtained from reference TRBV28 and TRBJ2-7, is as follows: DVKVTQSSRYLVKRTGEKVFLECVQDMDHENMFWYRQDPGLGLRLIYFSYDVKMKEKGDIPEGYSVSREKKERFSLILESASTNQTSMYLCASSLSASGTRKNYEQYFGPGTRLTVT.

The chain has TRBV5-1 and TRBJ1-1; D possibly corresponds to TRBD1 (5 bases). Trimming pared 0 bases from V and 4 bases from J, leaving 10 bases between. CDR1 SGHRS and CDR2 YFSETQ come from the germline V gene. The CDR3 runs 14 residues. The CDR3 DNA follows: TGCGCCAGCAGCTTGGCCCTCGGGGGCACTGAAGCTTTCTTT. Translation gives CASSLALGGTEAFF.

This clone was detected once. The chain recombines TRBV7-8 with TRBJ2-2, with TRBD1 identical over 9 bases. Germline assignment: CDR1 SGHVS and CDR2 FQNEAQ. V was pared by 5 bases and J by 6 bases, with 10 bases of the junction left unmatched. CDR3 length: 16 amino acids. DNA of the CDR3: TGTGCCAGCAGCATAAACAGGGGGCGAGTGGCCGGGGAGCTGTTTTTT. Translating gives CASSINRGRVAGELFF.

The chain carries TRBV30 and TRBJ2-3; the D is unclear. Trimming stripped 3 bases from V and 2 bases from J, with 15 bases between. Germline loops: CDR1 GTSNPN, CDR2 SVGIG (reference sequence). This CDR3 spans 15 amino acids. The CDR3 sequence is CAWSTMTEFTDTQYF. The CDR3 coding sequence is TGTGCCTGGAGCACAATGACGGAGTTCACAGATACGCAGTATTTT.

The CDR3 loop is CASSVQGGGNTEAFF. The CDR3, as DNA: TGTGCCAGCAGCGTACAGGGCGGTGGGAACACTGAAGCTTTCTTT. The V and J genes are TRBV7-9 and TRBJ1-1; TRBD1 is a possible D gene (6 bases). The V end was cut by 5 bases, the J end by 1 base, with 14 bases between. From germline, CDR1 is SEHNR and CDR2 FQNEAQ (reference sequence). This CDR3 has 15 amino acids. Full variable domain (rest looked up from reference TRBV7-9 and TRBJ1-1): DTGVSQNPRHKITKRGQNVTFRCDPISEHNRLYWYRQTLGQGPEFLTYFQNEAQLEKSRLLSDRFSAERPKGSFSTLEIQRTEQGDSAMYLCASSVQGGGNTEAFFGQGTRLTVV.

DNA of the CDR3: TGTGCCAGCTCACCAGGTCCAGTCTCGATGCAGTACTTC. This gives the protein CASSPGPVSMQYF. This sequence joins TRBV18 and TRBJ2-7; D is ambiguous. The CDR3 totals 13 residues. The V end lost 2 bases, the J end lost 9 bases, and 14 bases lay between the germline ends. Germline assignment: CDR1 KGHSH and CDR2 LQKENI.

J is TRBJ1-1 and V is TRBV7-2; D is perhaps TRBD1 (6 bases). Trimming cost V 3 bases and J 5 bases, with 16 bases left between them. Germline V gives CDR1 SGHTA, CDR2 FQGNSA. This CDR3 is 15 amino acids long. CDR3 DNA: TGTGCCAGCAGCTTCGCAGGGGCGCTTAGGACTGAAGCTTTCTTT. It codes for CASSFAGALRTEAFF.

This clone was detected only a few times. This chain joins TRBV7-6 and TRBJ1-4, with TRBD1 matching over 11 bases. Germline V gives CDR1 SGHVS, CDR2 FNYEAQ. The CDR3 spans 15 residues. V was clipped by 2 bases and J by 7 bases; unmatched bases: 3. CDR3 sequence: CASSLWDRGSEKLFF. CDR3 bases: TGTGCCAGCAGCTTATGGGACAGGGGGTCTGAAAAACTGTTTTTT.

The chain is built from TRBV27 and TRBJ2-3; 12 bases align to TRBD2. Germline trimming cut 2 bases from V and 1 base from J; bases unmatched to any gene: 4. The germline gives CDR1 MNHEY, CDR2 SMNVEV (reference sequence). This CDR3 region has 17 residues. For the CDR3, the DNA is TGTGCCAGCAGTTTACAACCTAGCGGGAGGGGCACAGATACGCAGTATTTT. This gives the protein CASSLQPSGRGTDTQYF.

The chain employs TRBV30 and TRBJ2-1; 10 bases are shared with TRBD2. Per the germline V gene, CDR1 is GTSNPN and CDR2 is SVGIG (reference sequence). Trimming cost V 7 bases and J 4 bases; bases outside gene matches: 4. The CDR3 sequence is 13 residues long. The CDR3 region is CALEREGYNEQFF. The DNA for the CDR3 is TGTGCCTTAGAGCGGGAGGGTTACAATGAGCAGTTCTTC.

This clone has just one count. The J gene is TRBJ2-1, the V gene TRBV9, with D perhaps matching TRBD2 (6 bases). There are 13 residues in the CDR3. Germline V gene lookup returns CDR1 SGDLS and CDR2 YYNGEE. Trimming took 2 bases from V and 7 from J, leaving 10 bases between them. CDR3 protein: CASSVTSPNEQFF. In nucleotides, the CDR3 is TGTGCCAGCAGCGTTACTAGCCCGAATGAGCAGTTCTTC.

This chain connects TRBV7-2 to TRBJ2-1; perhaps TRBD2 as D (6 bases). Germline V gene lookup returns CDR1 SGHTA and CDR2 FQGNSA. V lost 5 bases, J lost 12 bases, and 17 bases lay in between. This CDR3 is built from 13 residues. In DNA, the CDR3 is TGTGCCAGCAGCGTAAGCCGGGACTTACGGCAGTTCTTC. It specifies CASSVSRDLRQFF.

In DNA, the CDR3 is TGTGCCAGCAGCTCCCGACGACAGGGAGATGAGCAGTTCTTC. Protein sequence: CASSSRRQGDEQFF. The rearrangement links TRBV7-9 to TRBJ2-1, with 7 positions matching TRBD1. The V gene end was trimmed by 4 bases and the J gene end by 8 bases; junction bases not matched to a gene: 8. Per germline, CDR1 SEHNR and CDR2 FQNEAQ (reference sequence). The length of the CDR3 is 14 residues.

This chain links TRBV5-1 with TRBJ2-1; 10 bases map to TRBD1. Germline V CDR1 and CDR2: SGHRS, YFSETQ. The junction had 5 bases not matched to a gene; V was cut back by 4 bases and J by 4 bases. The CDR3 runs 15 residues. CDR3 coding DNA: TGCGCCAGCAGCCCAGACAGGGGGCTTTACAATGAGCAGTTCTTC. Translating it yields CASSPDRGLYNEQFF.

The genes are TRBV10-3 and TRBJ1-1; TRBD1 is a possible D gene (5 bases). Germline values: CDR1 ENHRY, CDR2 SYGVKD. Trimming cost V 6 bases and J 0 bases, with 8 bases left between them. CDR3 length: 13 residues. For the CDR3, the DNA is TGTGCCATCAGGACAGACATGAACACTGAAGCTTTCTTT. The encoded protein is CAIRTDMNTEAFF.

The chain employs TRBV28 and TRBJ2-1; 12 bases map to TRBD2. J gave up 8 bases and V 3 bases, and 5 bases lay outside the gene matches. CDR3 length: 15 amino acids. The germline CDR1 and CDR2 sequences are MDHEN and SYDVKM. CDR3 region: CASSLAASGRDEQFF. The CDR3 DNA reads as TGTGCCAGCAGTTTGGCGGCTAGCGGGAGGGATGAGCAGTTCTTC.

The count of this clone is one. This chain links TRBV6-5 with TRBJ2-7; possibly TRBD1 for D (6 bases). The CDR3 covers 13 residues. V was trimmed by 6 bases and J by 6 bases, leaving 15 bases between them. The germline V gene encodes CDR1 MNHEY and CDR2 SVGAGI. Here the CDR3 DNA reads TGTGCCAGCAGGCACGCGAGGGGGACCGAGCAGTACTTC. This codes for CASRHARGTEQYF.

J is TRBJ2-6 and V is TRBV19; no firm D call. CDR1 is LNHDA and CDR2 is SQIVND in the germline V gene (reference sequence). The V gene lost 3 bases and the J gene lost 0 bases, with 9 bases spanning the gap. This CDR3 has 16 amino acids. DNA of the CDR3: TGTGCCAGTAGTATGAGACAAACCTCTGGGGCCAACGTCCTGACTTTC. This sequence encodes CASSMRQTSGANVLTF.

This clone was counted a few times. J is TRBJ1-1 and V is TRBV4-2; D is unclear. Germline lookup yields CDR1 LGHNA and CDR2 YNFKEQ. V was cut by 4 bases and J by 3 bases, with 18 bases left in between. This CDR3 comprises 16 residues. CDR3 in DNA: TGTGCCAGCAGCCCGAACGGATCTGGCGGGGACACTGAAGCTTTCTTT. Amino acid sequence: CASSPNGSGGDTEAFF.

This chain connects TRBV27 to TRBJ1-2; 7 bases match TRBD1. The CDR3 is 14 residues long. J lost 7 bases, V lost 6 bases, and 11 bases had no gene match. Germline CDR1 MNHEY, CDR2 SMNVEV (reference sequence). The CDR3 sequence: CASSRINRGAGYTF. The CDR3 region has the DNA TGTGCCAGCAGCCGAATTAACAGGGGCGCTGGCTACACCTTC.

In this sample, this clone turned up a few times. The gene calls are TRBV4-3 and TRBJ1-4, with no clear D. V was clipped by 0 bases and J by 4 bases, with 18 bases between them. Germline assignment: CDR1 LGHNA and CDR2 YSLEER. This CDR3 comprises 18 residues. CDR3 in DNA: TGCGCCAGCAGCCAAGATCCCCCAGTGGTTGTCAATAATGAAAAACTGTTTTTT. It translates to CASSQDPPVVVNNEKLFF.

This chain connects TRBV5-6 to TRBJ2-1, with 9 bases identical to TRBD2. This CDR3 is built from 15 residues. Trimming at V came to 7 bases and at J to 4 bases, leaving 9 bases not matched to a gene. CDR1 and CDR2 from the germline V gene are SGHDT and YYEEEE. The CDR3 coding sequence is TGTGCCAGCGGCAGAAGACTAGCGGTTTACAATGAGCAGTTCTTC. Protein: CASGRRLAVYNEQFF.

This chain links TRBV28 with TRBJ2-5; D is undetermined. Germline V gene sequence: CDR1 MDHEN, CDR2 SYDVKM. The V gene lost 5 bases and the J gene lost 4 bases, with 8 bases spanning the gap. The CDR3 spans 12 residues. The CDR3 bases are TGTGCCAGCAGTGAGCTCCTAGAGACCCAGTACTTC. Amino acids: CASSELLETQYF.

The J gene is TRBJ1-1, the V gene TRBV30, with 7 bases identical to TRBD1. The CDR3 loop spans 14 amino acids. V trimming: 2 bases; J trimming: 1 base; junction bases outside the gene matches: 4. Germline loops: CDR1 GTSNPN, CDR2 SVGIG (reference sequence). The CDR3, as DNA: TGTGCCTGGAGTTACAGGGGACCGAACACTGAAGCTTTCTTT. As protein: CAWSYRGPNTEAFF.

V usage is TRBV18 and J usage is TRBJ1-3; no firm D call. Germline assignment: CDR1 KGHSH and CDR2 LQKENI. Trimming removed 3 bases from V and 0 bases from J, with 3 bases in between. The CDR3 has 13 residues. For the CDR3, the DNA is TGTGCCAGCTCACCCTTCTCTGGAAACACCATATATTTT. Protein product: CASSPFSGNTIYF.